The 28 T cell receptor beta chains reported below all come from one sample, sequenced in a study of cytomegalovirus exposure and HLA in healthy donors (TCRdb year 2017). Libraries were built with the immunoSEQ multiplex PCR assay. The multiplex PCR relied on a mix of 60 forward primers for TCR Vbeta segments and 13 reverse primers for TCR Jbeta segments. TCRdb holds this immuneACCESS table with in-frame rearrangements only. Some clones are missing; in checked studies, unresolved V genes explain under half, and the rest has no known cause. This sample gives approximately 210,000 clones in total; 70% to 80% of them show up just once. The ten biggest clones cover about 0.36% of the sample. The sample comprised PBMCs. The receptors were sampled from a male donor in good health and CMV-seropositive.

This clone has only a few counts. The chain carries TRBV11-1 and TRBJ2-2; TRBD2 matches at 11 bases. CDR1 and CDR2 (germline): SGHAT, FQDESV (reference sequence). Germline trimming cut 6 bases from V and 4 bases from J; bases unmatched to any gene: 10. The CDR3 consists of 17 residues. The CDR3 region is CASRFSGRGGGTGELFF. DNA of the CDR3: TGTGCCAGCAGGTTTAGCGGGAGGGGAGGTGGCACCGGGGAGCTGTTTTTT.

The chain recombines TRBV11-3 with TRBJ2-7, with no clear D. CDR1 and CDR2 (germline): SGHNT, YENEEA. V gave up 1 base and J gave up 12 bases, with 10 bases separating them. The CDR3 is 11 amino acids. The CDR3 loop reads CASSLGAALYF. In DNA form, the CDR3 reads TGTGCCAGCAGCTTAGGGGCAGCTCTGTACTTC. The variable domain in full, with the rest retrieved from reference TRBV11-3 and TRBJ2-7, is EAGVVQSPRYKIIEKKQPVAFWCNPISGHNTLYWYLQNLGQGPELLIRYENEEAVDDSQLPKDRFSAERLKGVDSTLKIQPAELGDSAVYLCASSLGAALYFGPGTRLTVT.

A word on this clone: The identical CDR3 is also encoded by other nucleotide sequences in the sample. This sequence joins TRBV18 and TRBJ1-1; TRBD1 aligns across 7 bases. The junction had 9 bases not matched to a gene; V was cut back by 6 bases and J by 5 bases. Germline lookup yields CDR1 KGHSH and CDR2 LQKENI. The CDR3 sequence is 14 residues long. This CDR3 reads CASSPDRRGTEAFF. In DNA form, the CDR3 reads TGTGCCAGCTCTCCGGACAGGAGGGGAACTGAAGCTTTCTTT.

The J gene is TRBJ2-5, the V gene TRBV10-3; 7 nucleotides match TRBD1. The CDR3 loop spans 12 amino acids. V trimming: 10 bases; J trimming: 11 bases; junction bases outside the gene matches: 13. Looked up from germline, CDR1 is ENHRY and CDR2 is SYGVKD. The CDR3 nucleotides are TGTGCCACCCGCGAGGGGGCGGAGGAGCAGTACTTC. Encoded protein: CATREGAEEQYF.

This clone showed up just once. The rearrangement uses TRBV7-8 and TRBJ1-3; a weak D match, TRBD1 (5 bases). The length of the CDR3 is 15 residues. Germline CDR1 and CDR2: SGHVS and FQNEAQ. V lost 1 base and J lost 2, with 9 bases in between. The CDR3 sequence: CASSLVLGPGNTIYF. The CDR3 nucleotides are TGTGCCAGCAGCTTAGTCTTGGGGCCTGGAAACACCATATATTTT.

The genes are TRBV7-9 and TRBJ1-2; no firm D call. V lost 0 bases and J lost 11, with 25 bases in between. The CDR3 runs 17 residues. Germline assignment: CDR1 SEHNR and CDR2 FQNEAQ (reference sequence). CDR3 region: CASSLALRLQPTEGYTF. Written as DNA, the CDR3 is TGTGCCAGCAGCTTAGCGCTAAGACTGCAGCCTACCGAGGGTTACACCTTC.

V is TRBV7-9 and J is TRBJ1-1; D is perhaps TRBD1 (5 bases). Germline loops: CDR1 SEHNR, CDR2 FQNEAQ (reference sequence). The CDR3 extends over 16 amino acids. Trimming shortened V by 1 base and J by 1 base, and 13 bases separated the two germline ends. CDR3 protein: CASSLDGQGGNTEAFF. DNA for the CDR3: TGTGCCAGCAGCTTAGACGGGCAGGGTGGGAACACTGAAGCTTTCTTT.

The chain employs TRBV6-1 and TRBJ1-5, with a tentative D call TRBD1 (5 bases). Trimming took 6 bases from V and 6 from J, leaving 12 bases between them. From germline, CDR1 is MNHNS and CDR2 SASEGT. This CDR3 spans 13 amino acids. This CDR3 reads CASRGGLSQPQHF. The DNA for the CDR3 is TGTGCCAGCAGGGGGGGACTTTCTCAGCCCCAGCATTTT.

The chain has TRBV2 and TRBJ1-4, with 7 nucleotides matching TRBD1. V was clipped by 8 bases and J by 3 bases; unmatched bases: 9. CDR1 and CDR2 from the germline V gene are SNHLY and FYNNEI. The CDR3 has 15 amino acids. CDR3 sequence reads: CASSKQGQSNEKLFF. CDR3 nucleotides: TGTGCCAGCTCCAAACAGGGACAGTCTAATGAAAAACTGTTTTTT.

The chain joins TRBV5-6 to TRBJ1-5; 8 nucleotides agree with TRBD1. After removal of 3 bases from V and 1 base from J, the junction contained 6 bases not matched to a gene. The CDR3 consists of 16 residues. Germline V gene lookup returns CDR1 SGHDT and CDR2 YYEEEE. This CDR3 is CASSSQGAGSNQPQHF. The CDR3 DNA follows: TGTGCCAGCAGCTCGCAGGGGGCTGGCAGCAATCAGCCCCAGCATTTT. Complete variable domain (other parts from reference TRBV5-6 and TRBJ1-5): DAGVTQSPTHLIKTRGQQVTLRCSPKSGHDTVSWYQQALGQGPQFIFQYYEEEERQRGNFPDRFSGHQFPNYSSELNVNALLLGDSALYLCASSSQGAGSNQPQHFGDGTRLSIL.

This chain links TRBV5-1 with TRBJ2-5; possible D gene TRBD2, 6 bases. The J call may be incorrect, as the DNA end agrees better with TRBJ2-7. CDR1 is SGHRS, CDR2 YFSETQ, per germline. The CDR3 spans 15 residues. The CDR3 region is CASSQYGEESYEQYF. The CDR3 DNA follows: TGCGCCAGCAGCCAATACGGGGAGGAGTCCTACGAGCAGTACTTC.

The J gene is TRBJ1-2, the V gene TRBV7-9; weak D call: TRBD1 (6 bases). The CDR3 contains 13 residues. V was shortened by 2 bases and J by 6 bases, with 10 bases between the two germline ends. Germline assignment: CDR1 SEHNR and CDR2 FQNEAQ (reference sequence). The CDR3 coding sequence is TGTGCCAGCAGCTTATTTGGGGGCCATGGCTACACCTTC. Translated: CASSLFGGHGYTF. Together with reference TRBV7-9 and TRBJ1-2, the CDR3 gives the full variable domain: DTGVSQNPRHKITKRGQNVTFRCDPISEHNRLYWYRQTLGQGPEFLTYFQNEAQLEKSRLLSDRFSAERPKGSFSTLEIQRTEQGDSAMYLCASSLFGGHGYTFGSGTRLTVV.

V usage is TRBV5-1 and J usage is TRBJ2-4; 7 bases agree with TRBD2. The V gene's germline CDR1 is SGHRS and CDR2 YFSETQ. CDR3 length: 16 amino acids. The J segment lost 4 bases and the V segment lost 0 bases, leaving 7 bases of the junction unmatched. The CDR3 reads CASSLVGDYSKNIQYF. As DNA, the CDR3 is TGCGCCAGCAGCTTGGTCGGGGACTACTCAAAAAACATTCAGTACTTC. Filled out from reference TRBV5-1 and TRBJ2-4, the complete variable domain reads KAGVTQTPRYLIKTRGQQVTLSCSPISGHRSVSWYQQTPGQGLQFLFEYFSETQRNKGNFPGRFSGRQFSNSRSEMNVSTLELGDSALYLCASSLVGDYSKNIQYFGAGTRLSVL.

CDR3 in amino acids: CASSLARDWNTEAFF. The CDR3 DNA reads as TGTGCCAGCAGCTTAGCTCGTGACTGGAACACTGAAGCTTTCTTT. V is TRBV7-6 and J is TRBJ1-1; D is unresolved. Germline CDR1 and CDR2: SGHVS and FNYEAQ. This CDR3 has 15 amino acids. The V gene lost 0 bases and the J gene lost 1 base, with 9 bases spanning the gap.

J is TRBJ2-7 and V is TRBV28, with TRBD1 matching 8 bases. This CDR3 contains 15 residues. Per germline, CDR1 MDHEN and CDR2 SYDVKM. Trimming took 6 bases from V and 4 from J; bases not matched to a gene: 11. CDR3 DNA: TGTGCCAGCAGAACCCTCGGAACAGGGGGATACGAGCAGTACTTC. Translation gives CASRTLGTGGYEQYF.

V is TRBV7-9 and J is TRBJ1-5; 10 bases are a match to TRBD1. J lost 6 bases, V lost 3 bases, and 11 bases had no gene match. The germline V gene has CDR1 SEHNR and CDR2 FQNEAQ (reference sequence). CDR3 length: 17 residues. The CDR3 here is CASSFSGQGNKGQPQHF. DNA for the CDR3: TGTGCCAGCAGCTTCTCGGGACAGGGGAATAAAGGTCAGCCCCAGCATTTT.

V usage is TRBV27 and J usage is TRBJ2-5; D remains ambiguous. Germline lookup yields CDR1 MNHEY and CDR2 SMNVEV (reference sequence). Trimming took 5 bases from V and 3 from J, leaving 10 bases between them. The CDR3 extends over 13 amino acids. CDR3 in amino acids: CASSAREKETQYF. The DNA for the CDR3 is TGTGCCAGCAGTGCTAGAGAGAAAGAGACCCAGTACTTC.

This clone is a singleton in its sample. Written as DNA, the CDR3 is TGTGCCAGCAGGGACGGACAGGTCAACACCGGGGAGCTGTTTTTT. This gives the protein CASRDGQVNTGELFF. V is TRBV19 and J is TRBJ2-2; TRBD1 matches at 7 bases. Germline CDR1 and CDR2: LNHDA and SQIVND (reference sequence). Trimming took 9 bases from V and 2 from J; bases not matched to a gene: 9. CDR3 length: 15 residues. The full variable domain, its missing parts supplied by reference TRBV19 and TRBJ2-2, is DGGITQSPKYLFRKEGQNVTLSCEQNLNHDAMYWYRQDPGQGLRLIYYSQIVNDFQKGDIAEGYSVSREKKESFPLTVTSAQKNPTAFYLCASRDGQVNTGELFFGEGSRLTVL.

This sequence joins TRBV2 and TRBJ2-1; TRBD1 agrees at 9 bases. This CDR3 region has 15 residues. Trimming took 8 bases from V and 0 from J; bases not matched to a gene: 5. Germline V lookup: CDR1 SNHLY, CDR2 FYNNEI. The CDR3 DNA is TGTGCCAGCGACCCGACAGGGGGCTCCTACAATGAGCAGTTCTTC. Protein: CASDPTGGSYNEQFF.

V is TRBV19 and J is TRBJ1-6; 7 bases are a match to TRBD1. The germline CDR1 and CDR2 sequences are LNHDA and SQIVND (reference sequence). CDR3 length: 15 amino acids. V shed 5 bases, J shed 9 bases, and the junction held 10 bases outside the gene matches. CDR3 sequence: CASSLRQGGGSPLHF. DNA of the CDR3: TGTGCCAGTAGTCTCCGACAGGGTGGGGGTTCACCCCTCCACTTT. Using reference TRBV19 and TRBJ1-6 for the parts outside the CDR3, the full variable domain is DGGITQSPKYLFRKEGQNVTLSCEQNLNHDAMYWYRQDPGQGLRLIYYSQIVNDFQKGDIAEGYSVSREKKESFPLTVTSAQKNPTAFYLCASSLRQGGGSPLHFGNGTRLTVT.

The chain joins TRBV29-1 to TRBJ2-7, with D possibly being TRBD1 (5 bases). Germline CDR1 SQVTM, CDR2 ANQGSEA. The CDR3 spans 15 residues. Trimming shortened V by 4 bases and J by 1 base, and 17 bases separated the two germline ends. The CDR3 here is CSVVFRGAESYEQYF. The DNA of the CDR3 is TGCAGCGTTGTTTTTAGGGGCGCAGAGTCCTACGAGCAGTACTTC.

The rearrangement joins TRBV4-3 to TRBJ2-2; 16 bases are shared with TRBD2. CDR3 length: 18 amino acids. Germline CDR1 LGHNA, CDR2 YSLEER. V shed 0 bases, J shed 7 bases, and the junction held 5 bases outside the gene matches. The CDR3 DNA follows: TGCGCCAGCAGCCAAGAGGGACTAGCGGGGGGGCGCGGCGGGGAGCTGTTTTTT. It is translated as CASSQEGLAGGRGGELFF.

The genes are TRBV11-3 and TRBJ2-2; a weak D match, TRBD1 (5 bases). V lost 1 base and J 4 bases, leaving 10 bases between the germline ends. The CDR3 spans 15 residues. The germline gives CDR1 SGHNT, CDR2 YENEEA. The CDR3 DNA follows: TGTGCCAGCAGCTTAGTGTCGACAGCCACCGGGGAGCTGTTTTTT. As protein: CASSLVSTATGELFF.

This clone was recorded only once. This rearrangement joins TRBV7-2 to TRBJ2-7; TRBD2 might be the D (6 bases). V shed 4 bases and J shed 2 bases, with 18 bases lying between them. The CDR3 has 16 amino acids. Per germline, CDR1 SGHTA and CDR2 FQGNSA. CDR3 sequence (DNA): TGTGCCAGCAGCTATATGGGGGACTTCTCAACCTACGAGCAGTACTTC. It codes for CASSYMGDFSTYEQYF.

The V gene is TRBV27, the J gene TRBJ2-7, with D possibly TRBD1 on 5 matching bases. V was clipped by 5 bases and J by 3 bases, with 14 bases between them. Germline assignment: CDR1 MNHEY and CDR2 SMNVEV (reference sequence). The CDR3 covers 14 residues. CDR3 loop: CASSPFKGNYEQYF. The CDR3 nucleotides read TGTGCCAGCAGTCCTTTCAAGGGGAACTACGAGCAGTACTTC.

V usage is TRBV12-1 and J usage is TRBJ2-1; TRBD2 was called by the table and not checked on the DNA. TRBV12-1 is assigned pseudogene status. The CDR3 runs to 18 residues. CDR3 sequence: CASSIQTSGRPPYNEQFF. In nucleotides, the CDR3 is TGTGCCAGCAGCATCCAGACTAGCGGGAGGCCTCCCTACAATGAGCAGTTCTTC.

The chain couples TRBV4-3 to TRBJ2-1, with 12 positions matching TRBD1. CDR1 is LGHNA, CDR2 YSLEER, per germline. V lost 5 bases, J lost 7 bases, and 6 bases stayed unmatched. The CDR3 runs 15 residues. The CDR3 here is CASSGDRGRSNEQFF. CDR3 sequence (DNA): TGCGCCAGCAGCGGGGACAGGGGGCGATCTAATGAGCAGTTCTTC.

The V call is TRBV5-4, the J call TRBJ2-1, with 7 bases aligning to TRBD2. The CDR3 is 15 amino acids. Germline CDR1 and CDR2: SGHNT and YYREEE (reference sequence). V was clipped by 3 bases and J by 0 bases; unmatched bases: 3. This chain's CDR3 is CASSSTGGSYNEQFF. CDR3 sequence (DNA): TGTGCCAGCAGCTCTACGGGGGGCTCCTACAATGAGCAGTTCTTC.